This T cell receptor (beta chain) was observed in a study of blood T cell repertoires in COVID-19. The data were produced by immunoSEQ multiplex PCR, yet TCRdb's version contains in-frame clones alone and is incomplete. The repertoire consists of about 200,000 clones, with around 89% occurring once and the leading ten covering 6.5% to 9%. The sequence was collected from a woman aged 18-30 years who had recovered from COVID-19. The material sequenced was PBMCs or T cells enriched from blood (not recorded which).

CDR3 sequence reads: CASSRLQFRAAGEGYTF. In nucleotides, the CDR3 is TGTGCCAGCAGCCGCCTGCAATTCAGGGCTGCGGGAGAGGGCTACACCTTC. The chain joins TRBV28 to TRBJ1-2, with a weak D call TRBD1 (5 bases). The V and J ends lost 6 bases and 8 bases respectively, with 28 bases between them. CDR3 length: 17 amino acids. Germline V CDR1 and CDR2: MDHEN, SYDVKM.